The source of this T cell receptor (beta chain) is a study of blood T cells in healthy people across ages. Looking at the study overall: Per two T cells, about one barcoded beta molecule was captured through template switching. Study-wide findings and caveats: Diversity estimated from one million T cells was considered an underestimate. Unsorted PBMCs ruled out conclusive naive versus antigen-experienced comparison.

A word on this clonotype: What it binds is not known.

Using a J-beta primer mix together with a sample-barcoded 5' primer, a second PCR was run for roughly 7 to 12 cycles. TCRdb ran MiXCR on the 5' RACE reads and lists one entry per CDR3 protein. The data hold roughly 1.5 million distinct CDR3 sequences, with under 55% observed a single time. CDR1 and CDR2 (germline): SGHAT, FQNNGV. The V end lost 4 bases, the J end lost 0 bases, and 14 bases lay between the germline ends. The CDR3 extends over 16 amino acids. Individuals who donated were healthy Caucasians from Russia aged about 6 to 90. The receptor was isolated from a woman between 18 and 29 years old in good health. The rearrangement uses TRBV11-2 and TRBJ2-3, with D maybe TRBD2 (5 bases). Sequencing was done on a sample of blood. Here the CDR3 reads CASSSLRVSSTDTQYF. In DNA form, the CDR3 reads TGTGCCAGCAGCTCTCTGCGGGTGAGTAGCACAGATACGCAGTATTTT.